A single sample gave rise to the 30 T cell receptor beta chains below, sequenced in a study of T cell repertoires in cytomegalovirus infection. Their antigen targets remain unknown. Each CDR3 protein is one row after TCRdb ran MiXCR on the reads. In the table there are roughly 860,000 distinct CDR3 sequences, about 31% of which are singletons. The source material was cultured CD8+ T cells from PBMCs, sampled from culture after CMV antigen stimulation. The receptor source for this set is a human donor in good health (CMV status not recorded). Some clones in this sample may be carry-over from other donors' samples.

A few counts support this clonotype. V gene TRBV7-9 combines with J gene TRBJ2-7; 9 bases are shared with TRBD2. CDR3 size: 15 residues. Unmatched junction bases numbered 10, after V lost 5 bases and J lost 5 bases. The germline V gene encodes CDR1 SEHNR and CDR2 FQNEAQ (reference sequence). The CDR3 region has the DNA TGTGCCAGCAGCCTCGGGACTAGCCCCCTCAACGAGCAGTACTTC. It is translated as CASSLGTSPLNEQYF.

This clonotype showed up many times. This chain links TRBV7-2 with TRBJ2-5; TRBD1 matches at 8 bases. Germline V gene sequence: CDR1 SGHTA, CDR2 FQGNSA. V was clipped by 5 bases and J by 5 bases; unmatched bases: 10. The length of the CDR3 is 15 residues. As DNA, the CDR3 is TGTGCCAGCAGCCCCCGACAGGGGCGAGGGGAGACCCAGTACTTC. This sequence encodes CASSPRQGRGETQYF.

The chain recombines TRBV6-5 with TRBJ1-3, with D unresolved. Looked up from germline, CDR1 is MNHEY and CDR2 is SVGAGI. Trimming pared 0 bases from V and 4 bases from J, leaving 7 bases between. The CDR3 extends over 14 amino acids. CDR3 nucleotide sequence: TGTGCCAGCAGTTACTCAGGGCCCGGAAACACCATATATTTT. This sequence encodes CASSYSGPGNTIYF.

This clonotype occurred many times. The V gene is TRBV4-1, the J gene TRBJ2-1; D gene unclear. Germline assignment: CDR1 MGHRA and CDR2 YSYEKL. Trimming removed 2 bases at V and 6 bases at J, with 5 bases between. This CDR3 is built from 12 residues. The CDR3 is CASSQPGNEQFF. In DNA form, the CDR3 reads TGCGCCAGCAGCCAACCAGGCAATGAGCAGTTCTTC.

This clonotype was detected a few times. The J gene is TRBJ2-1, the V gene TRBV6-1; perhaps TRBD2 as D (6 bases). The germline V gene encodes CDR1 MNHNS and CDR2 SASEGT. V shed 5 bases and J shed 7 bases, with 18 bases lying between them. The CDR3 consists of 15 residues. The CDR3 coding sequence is TGTGCCAGCAGTACCTTGACAAGCCGGGGGAATGAGCAGTTCTTC. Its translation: CASSTLTSRGNEQFF.

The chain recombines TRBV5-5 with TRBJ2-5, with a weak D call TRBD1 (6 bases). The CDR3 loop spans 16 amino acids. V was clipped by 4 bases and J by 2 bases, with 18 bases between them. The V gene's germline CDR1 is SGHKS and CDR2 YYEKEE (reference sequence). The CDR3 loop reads CASSPFSSGAQETQYF. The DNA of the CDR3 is TGTGCCAGCAGCCCCTTCTCTTCAGGGGCTCAAGAGACCCAGTACTTC.

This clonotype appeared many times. The CDR3 bases are TGTGCCAGCAGCCCGAGGACAGGGGGGAATTCACCCCTCCACTTT. Protein product: CASSPRTGGNSPLHF. The rearrangement links TRBV7-2 to TRBJ1-6; 10 nucleotides line up with TRBD1. The CDR3 has 15 amino acids. Germline CDR1 is SGHTA and CDR2 is FQGNSA. Unmatched junction bases numbered 5, after V lost 5 bases and J lost 7 bases.

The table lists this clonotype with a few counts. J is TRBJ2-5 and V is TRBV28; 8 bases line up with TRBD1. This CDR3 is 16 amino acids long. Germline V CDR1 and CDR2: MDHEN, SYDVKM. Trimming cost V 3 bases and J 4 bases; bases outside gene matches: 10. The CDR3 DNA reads TGTGCCAGCAGTTTGGGTCGGGGCAGGGGGCGAGAGACCCAGTACTTC. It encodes CASSLGRGRGRETQYF.

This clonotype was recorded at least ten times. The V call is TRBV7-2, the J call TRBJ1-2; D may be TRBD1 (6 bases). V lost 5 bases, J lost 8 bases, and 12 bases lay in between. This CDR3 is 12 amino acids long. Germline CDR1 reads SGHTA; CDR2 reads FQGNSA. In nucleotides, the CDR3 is TGTGCCAGCAGCACAACAGGGATAGGCTACACCTTC. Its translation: CASSTTGIGYTF.

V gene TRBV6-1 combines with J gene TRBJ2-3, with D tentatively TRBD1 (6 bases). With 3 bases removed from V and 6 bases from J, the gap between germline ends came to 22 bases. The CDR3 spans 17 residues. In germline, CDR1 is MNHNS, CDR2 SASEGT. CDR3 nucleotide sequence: TGTGCCAGCAGTGAGGACTTCGGGGACGGGGACATCGATACGCAGTATTTT. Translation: CASSEDFGDGDIDTQYF.

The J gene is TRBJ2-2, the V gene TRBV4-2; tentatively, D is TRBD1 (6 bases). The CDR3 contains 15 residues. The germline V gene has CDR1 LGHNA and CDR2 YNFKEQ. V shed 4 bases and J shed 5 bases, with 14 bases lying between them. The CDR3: CASSPEQGWTGELFF. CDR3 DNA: TGTGCCAGCAGCCCCGAACAGGGATGGACCGGGGAGCTGTTTTTT.

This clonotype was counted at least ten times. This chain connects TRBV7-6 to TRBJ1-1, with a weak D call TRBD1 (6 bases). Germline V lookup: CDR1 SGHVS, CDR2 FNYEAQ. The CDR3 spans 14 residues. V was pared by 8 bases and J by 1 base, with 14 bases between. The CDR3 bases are TGTGCCAGCGGAACGGGACATCAGAACACTGAAGCTTTCTTT. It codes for CASGTGHQNTEAFF.

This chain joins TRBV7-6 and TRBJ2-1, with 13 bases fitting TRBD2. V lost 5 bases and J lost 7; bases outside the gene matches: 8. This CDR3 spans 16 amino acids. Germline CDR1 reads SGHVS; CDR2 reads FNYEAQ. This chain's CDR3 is CASSLRLAGGGNEQFF. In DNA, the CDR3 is TGTGCCAGCAGCCTGCGACTAGCGGGGGGAGGGAATGAGCAGTTCTTC.

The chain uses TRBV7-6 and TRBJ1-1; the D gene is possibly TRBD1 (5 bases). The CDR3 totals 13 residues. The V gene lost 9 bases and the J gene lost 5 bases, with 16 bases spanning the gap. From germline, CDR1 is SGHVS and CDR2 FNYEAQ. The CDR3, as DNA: TGTGCCAGTGGTAGAGGGGTAGATACTGAAGCTTTCTTT. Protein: CASGRGVDTEAFF.

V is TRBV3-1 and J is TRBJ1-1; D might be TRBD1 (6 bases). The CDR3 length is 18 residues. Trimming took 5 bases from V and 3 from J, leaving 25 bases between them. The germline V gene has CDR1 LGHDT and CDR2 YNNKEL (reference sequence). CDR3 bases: TGTGCCAGCAGCAAAAAGGGGCCCTTTTACAGGGCGGACACTGAAGCTTTCTTT. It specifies CASSKKGPFYRADTEAFF.

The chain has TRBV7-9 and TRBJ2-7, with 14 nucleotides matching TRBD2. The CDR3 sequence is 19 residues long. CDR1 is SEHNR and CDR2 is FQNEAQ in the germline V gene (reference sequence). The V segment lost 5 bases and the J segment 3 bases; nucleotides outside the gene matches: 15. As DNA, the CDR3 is TGTGCCAGCAGCCACACCCGACTAGCGGGGGGGCTCGCTCACTACGAGCAGTACGTC. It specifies CASSHTRLAGGLAHYEQYV.

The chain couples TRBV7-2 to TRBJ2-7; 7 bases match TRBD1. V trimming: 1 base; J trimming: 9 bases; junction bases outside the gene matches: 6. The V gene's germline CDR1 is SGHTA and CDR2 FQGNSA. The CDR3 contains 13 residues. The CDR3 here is CASSLGDSPWQYV. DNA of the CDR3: TGTGCCAGCAGCTTAGGGGACAGCCCATGGCAGTACGTC.

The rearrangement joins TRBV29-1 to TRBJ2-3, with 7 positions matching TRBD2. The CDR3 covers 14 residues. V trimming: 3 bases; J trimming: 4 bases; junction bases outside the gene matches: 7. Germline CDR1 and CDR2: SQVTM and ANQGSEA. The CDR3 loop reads CSVESGVGADTQYF. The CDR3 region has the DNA TGCAGCGTTGAGAGCGGGGTGGGCGCAGATACGCAGTATTTT.

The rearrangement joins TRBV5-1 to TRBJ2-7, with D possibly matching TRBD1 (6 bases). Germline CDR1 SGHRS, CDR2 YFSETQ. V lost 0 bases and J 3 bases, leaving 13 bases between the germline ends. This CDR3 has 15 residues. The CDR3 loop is CASSLGTGSGYEQYV. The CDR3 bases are TGCGCCAGCAGCTTGGGAACAGGGAGCGGCTACGAGCAGTACGTC.

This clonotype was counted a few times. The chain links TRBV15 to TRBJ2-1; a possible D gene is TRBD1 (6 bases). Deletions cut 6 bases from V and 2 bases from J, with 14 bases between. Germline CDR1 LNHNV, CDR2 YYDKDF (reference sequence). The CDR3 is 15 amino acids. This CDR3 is CATSERDNPYNEQFF. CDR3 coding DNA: TGTGCCACCAGTGAACGGGACAACCCCTACAATGAGCAGTTCTTC.

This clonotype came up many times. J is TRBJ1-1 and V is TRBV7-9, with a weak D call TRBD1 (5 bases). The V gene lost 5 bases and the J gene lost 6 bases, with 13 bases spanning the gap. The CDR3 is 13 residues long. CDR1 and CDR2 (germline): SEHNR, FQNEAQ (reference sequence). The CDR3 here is CASSLRGDAEAFF. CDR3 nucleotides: TGTGCCAGCAGCCTCCGAGGGGACGCTGAAGCTTTCTTT. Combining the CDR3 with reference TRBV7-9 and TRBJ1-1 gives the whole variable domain DTGVSQNPRHKITKRGQNVTFRCDPISEHNRLYWYRQTLGQGPEFLTYFQNEAQLEKSRLLSDRFSAERPKGSFSTLEIQRTEQGDSAMYLCASSLRGDAEAFFGQGTRLTVV.

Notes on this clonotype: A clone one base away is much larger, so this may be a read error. The CDR3 sequence is CANRPLGATEAFF. The CDR3 coding sequence is TGTGCCAACAGACCCCTTGGGGCCACTGAAGCTTTCTTT. The chain uses TRBV7-2 and TRBJ1-1, with D tentatively TRBD1 (5 bases). The V end was cut by 10 bases, the J end by 4 bases, with 16 bases between. CDR1 is SGHTA and CDR2 is FQGNSA in the germline V gene. The CDR3 has 13 residues. Drawing the rest from reference TRBV7-2 and TRBJ1-1, the complete variable domain is GAGVSQSPSNKVTEKGKDVELRCDPISGHTALYWYRQSLGQGLEFLIYFQGNSAPDKSGLPSDRFSAERTGGSVSTLTIQRTQQEDSAVYLCANRPLGATEAFFGQGTRLTVV.

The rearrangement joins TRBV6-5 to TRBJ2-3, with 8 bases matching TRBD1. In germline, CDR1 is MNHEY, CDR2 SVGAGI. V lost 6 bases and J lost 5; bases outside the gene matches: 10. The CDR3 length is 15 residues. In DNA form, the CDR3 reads TGTGCCAGCAGACCGTGGCAGGGGGCGAAAGATACGCAGTATTTT. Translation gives CASRPWQGAKDTQYF.

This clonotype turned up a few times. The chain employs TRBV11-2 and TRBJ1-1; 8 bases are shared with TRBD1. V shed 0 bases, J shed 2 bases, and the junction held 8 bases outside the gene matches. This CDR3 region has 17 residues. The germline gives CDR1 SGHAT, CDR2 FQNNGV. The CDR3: CASSLEVLTGENTEAFF. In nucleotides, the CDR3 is TGTGCCAGCAGCTTAGAGGTTTTGACAGGGGAAAACACTGAAGCTTTCTTT.

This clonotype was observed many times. The CDR3 loop is CASSLRTVAGGATDTQYF. The CDR3 region has the DNA TGTGCCAGCAGCCTGCGAACCGTAGCGGGGGGGGCGACAGATACGCAGTATTTT. The chain recombines TRBV7-2 with TRBJ2-3; 11 bases fit TRBD2. The CDR3 is 18 residues long. After removal of 5 bases from V and 3 bases from J, the junction contained 13 bases not matched to a gene. CDR1 and CDR2 from the germline V gene are SGHTA and FQGNSA. Based on the CDR3 plus reference TRBV7-2 and TRBJ2-3, the full variable domain is GAGVSQSPSNKVTEKGKDVELRCDPISGHTALYWYRQSLGQGLEFLIYFQGNSAPDKSGLPSDRFSAERTGGSVSTLTIQRTQQEDSAVYLCASSLRTVAGGATDTQYFGPGTRLTVL.

CDR3 residues: CASRLREGQGIHGYTF. The CDR3 nucleotides are TGTGCCAGCAGATTAAGGGAGGGCCAGGGGATTCATGGCTACACCTTC. The V gene is TRBV13, the J gene TRBJ1-2, with D perhaps matching TRBD1 (6 bases). The CDR3 contains 16 residues. Germline V gene sequence: CDR1 PRHDT, CDR2 FYEKMQ (reference sequence). V was trimmed by 6 bases and J by 6 bases, leaving 23 bases between them.

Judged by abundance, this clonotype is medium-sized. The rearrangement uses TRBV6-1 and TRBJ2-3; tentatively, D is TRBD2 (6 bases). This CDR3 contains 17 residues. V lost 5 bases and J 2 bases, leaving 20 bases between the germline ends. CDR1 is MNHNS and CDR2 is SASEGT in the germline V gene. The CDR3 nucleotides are TGTGCCAGCAGTCCCACGGACTGGGCGGGGCACACAGATACGCAGTATTTT. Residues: CASSPTDWAGHTDTQYF.

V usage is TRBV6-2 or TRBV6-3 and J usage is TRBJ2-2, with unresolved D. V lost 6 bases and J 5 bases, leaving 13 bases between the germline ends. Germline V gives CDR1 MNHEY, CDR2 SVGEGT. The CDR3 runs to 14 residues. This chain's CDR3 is CASRPALGTGELFF. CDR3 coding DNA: TGTGCCAGCAGGCCCGCTTTGGGTACCGGGGAGCTGTTTTTT.

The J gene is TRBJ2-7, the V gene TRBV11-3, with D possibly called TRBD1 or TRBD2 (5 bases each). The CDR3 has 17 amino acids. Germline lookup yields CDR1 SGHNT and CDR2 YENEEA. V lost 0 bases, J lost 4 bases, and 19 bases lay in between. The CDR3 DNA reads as TGTGCCAGCAGCTTAGAAACGGAGACGGAGCGGACATACGAGCAGTACTTC. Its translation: CASSLETETERTYEQYF.

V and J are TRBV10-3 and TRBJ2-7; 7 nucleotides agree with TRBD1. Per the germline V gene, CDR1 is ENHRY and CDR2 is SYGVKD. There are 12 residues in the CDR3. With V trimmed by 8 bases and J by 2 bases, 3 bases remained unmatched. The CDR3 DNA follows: TGTGCCATCGGCGACAGGGCCTACGAGCAGTACGTC. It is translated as CAIGDRAYEQYV.